The T cell receptor (beta chain) described here comes from a study of CXCR3-negative and CXCR3-positive naive CD8 T cells. Study-wide findings and caveats: For CXCR3-positive naive cells, TRB CDR3s were more hydrophobic than those of CXCR3-negative naive cells.

Through 5' RACE with UMI labels, the TRB cDNA libraries were prepared. TCRdb reanalyzed the 5' RACE reads, giving one entry per CDR3 protein sequence and no DNA. This table lists under 90,000 distinct CDR3 sequences. The V gene's germline CDR1 is LNHDA and CDR2 SQIVND (reference sequence). The length of the CDR3 is 13 residues. Concerning this clonotype: No antigen is known for it.

The sequenced material came from naive CXCR3+ CD8+ T cells from blood. As to subset: CD45RO-CCR7+CD27+CD95- naive CD8+ T cells expressing CXCR3 (TNR3+). The chain combines TRBV19 with TRBJ2-1; with no DNA, the TCRdb D assignment of TRBD1 cannot be verified. This TCR came from a human donor in good health. Some clones in this sample may be carry-over from other donors' samples. This CDR3 is CASTAGLSGEQFF. The variable domain in full, completed from reference TRBV19 and TRBJ2-1, reads DGGITQSPKYLFRKEGQNVTLSCEQNLNHDAMYWYRQDPGQGLRLIYYSQIVNDFQKGDIAEGYSVSREKKESFPLTVTSAQKNPTAFYLCASTAGLSGEQFFGPGTRLTVL.